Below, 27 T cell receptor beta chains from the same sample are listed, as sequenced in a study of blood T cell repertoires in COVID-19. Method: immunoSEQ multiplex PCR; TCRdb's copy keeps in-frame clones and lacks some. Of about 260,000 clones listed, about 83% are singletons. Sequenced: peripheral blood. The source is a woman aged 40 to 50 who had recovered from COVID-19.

DNA for the CDR3: TGTGCCAGCCGGGTAGAGAACTCCTACGAGCAGTACTTC. Its translation is CASRVENSYEQYF. V usage is TRBV12-3 or TRBV12-4 and J usage is TRBJ2-7, with unresolved D. This CDR3 has 13 residues. Trimming left V 8 bases short and J 0 bases short, with 11 bases between.

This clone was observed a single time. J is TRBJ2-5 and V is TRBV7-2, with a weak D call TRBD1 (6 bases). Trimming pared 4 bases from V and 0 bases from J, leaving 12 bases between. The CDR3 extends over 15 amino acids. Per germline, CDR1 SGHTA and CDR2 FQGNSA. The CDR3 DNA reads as TGTGCCAGCAGCTCTAGGGGGTGGAACCAAGAGACCCAGTACTTC. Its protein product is CASSSRGWNQETQYF.

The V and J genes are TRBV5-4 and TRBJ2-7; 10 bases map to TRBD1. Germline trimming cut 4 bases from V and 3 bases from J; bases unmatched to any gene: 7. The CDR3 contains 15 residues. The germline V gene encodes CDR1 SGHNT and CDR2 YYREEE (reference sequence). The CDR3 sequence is CASSNRDRGVYEQYF. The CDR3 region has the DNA TGTGCCAGCAGCAACCGGGACAGGGGCGTCTACGAGCAGTACTTC.

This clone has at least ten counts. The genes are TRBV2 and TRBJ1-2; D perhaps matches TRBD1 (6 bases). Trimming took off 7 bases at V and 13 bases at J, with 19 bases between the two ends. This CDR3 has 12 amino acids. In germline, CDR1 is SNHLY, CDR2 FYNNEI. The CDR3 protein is CASKGTQPRFTF. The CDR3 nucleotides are TGTGCCAGCAAAGGGACACAACCCCGATTCACCTTC.

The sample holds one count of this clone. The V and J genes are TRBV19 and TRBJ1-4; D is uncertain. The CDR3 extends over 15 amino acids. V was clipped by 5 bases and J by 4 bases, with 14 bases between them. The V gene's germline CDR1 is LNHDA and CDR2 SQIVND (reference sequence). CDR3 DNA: TGTGCCAGTAGTTCTCCTCGAGGCAATAATGAAAAACTGTTTTTT. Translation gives CASSSPRGNNEKLFF.

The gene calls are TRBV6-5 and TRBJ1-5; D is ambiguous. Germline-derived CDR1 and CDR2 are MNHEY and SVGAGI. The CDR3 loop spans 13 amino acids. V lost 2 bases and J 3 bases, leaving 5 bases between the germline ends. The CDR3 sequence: CASSYDTNQPQHF. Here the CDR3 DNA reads TGTGCCAGCAGTTACGACACCAATCAGCCCCAGCATTTT.

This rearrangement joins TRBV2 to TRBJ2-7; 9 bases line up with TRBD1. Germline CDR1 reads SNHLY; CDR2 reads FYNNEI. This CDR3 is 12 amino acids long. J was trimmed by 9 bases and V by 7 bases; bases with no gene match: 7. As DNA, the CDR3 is TGTGCCAGCAAAGACAGGGGGGAATGGCAGTACTTC. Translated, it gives CASKDRGEWQYF. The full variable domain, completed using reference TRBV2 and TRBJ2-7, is EPEVTQTPSHQVTQMGQEVILRCVPISNHLYFYWYRQILGQKVEFLVSFYNNEISEKSEIFDDQFSVERPDGSNFTLKIRSTKLEDSAMYFCASKDRGEWQYFGPGTRLTVT.

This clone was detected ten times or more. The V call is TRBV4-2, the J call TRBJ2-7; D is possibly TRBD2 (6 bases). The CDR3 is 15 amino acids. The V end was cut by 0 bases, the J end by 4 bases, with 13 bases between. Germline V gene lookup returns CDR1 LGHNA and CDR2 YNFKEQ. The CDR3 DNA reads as TGTGCCAGCAGCCAAGATGGGACTTACCCTTACGAGCAGTACTTC. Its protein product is CASSQDGTYPYEQYF.

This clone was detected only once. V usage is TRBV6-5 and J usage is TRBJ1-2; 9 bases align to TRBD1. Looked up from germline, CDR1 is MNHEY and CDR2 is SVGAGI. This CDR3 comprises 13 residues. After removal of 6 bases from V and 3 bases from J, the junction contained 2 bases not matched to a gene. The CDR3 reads CASRRDRDYGYTF. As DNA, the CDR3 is TGTGCCAGCAGGAGGGACAGGGACTATGGCTACACCTTC.

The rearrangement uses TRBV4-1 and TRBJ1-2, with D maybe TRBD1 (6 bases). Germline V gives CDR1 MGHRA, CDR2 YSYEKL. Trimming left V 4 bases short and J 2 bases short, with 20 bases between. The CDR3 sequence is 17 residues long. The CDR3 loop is CASSLLHRRQGNYGYTF. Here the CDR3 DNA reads TGCGCCAGCAGCCTCCTCCATCGGAGGCAGGGGAACTATGGCTACACCTTC.

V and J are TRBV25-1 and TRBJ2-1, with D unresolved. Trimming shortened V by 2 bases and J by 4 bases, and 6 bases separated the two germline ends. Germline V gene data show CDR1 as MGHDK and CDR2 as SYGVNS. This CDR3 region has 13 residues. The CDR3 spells CASSESFYNEQFF. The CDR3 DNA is TGTGCCAGCAGTGAAAGCTTTTACAATGAGCAGTTCTTC. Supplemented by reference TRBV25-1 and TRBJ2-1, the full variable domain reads EADIYQTPRYLVIGTGKKITLECSQTMGHDKMYWYQQDPGMELHLIHYSYGVNSTEKGDLSSESTVSRIRTEHFPLTLESARPSHTSQYLCASSESFYNEQFFGPGTRLTVL.

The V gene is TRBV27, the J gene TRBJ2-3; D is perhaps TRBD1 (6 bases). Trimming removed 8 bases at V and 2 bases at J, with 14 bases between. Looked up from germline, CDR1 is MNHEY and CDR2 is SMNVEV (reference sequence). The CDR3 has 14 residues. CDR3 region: CASCLTGITDTQYF. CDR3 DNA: TGTGCCAGCTGCTTAACAGGGATCACAGATACGCAGTATTTT.

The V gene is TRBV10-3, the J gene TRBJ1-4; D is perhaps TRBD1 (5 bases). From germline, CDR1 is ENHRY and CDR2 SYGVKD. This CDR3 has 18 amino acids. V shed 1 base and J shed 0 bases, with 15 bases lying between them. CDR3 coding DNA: TGTGCCATCAGTGAGTTTGGGGGGACGATTGCAACTAATGAAAAACTGTTTTTT. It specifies CAISEFGGTIATNEKLFF.

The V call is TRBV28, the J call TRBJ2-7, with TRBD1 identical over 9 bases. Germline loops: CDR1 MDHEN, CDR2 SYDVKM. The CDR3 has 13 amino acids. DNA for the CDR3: TGTTTGGACGGGACAGGGAATCCCTACGAGCAGTACTTC. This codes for CLDGTGNPYEQYF.

The CDR3 DNA reads as TGTGCCAGCAGCTTAGGTGGCAGTAACTATGGCTACACCTTC. This gives the protein CASSLGGSNYGYTF. The chain recombines TRBV13 with TRBJ1-2; D is uncertain. The CDR3 is 14 residues long. Germline-derived CDR1 and CDR2 are PRHDT and FYEKMQ (reference sequence). V lost 0 bases, J lost 1 base, and 6 bases lay in between. Using reference TRBV13 and TRBJ1-2 for the parts outside the CDR3, the full variable domain is AAGVIQSPRHLIKEKRETATLKCYPIPRHDTVYWYQQGPGQDPQFLISFYEKMQSDKGSIPDRFSAQQFSDYHSELNMSSLELGDSALYFCASSLGGSNYGYTFGSGTRLTVV.

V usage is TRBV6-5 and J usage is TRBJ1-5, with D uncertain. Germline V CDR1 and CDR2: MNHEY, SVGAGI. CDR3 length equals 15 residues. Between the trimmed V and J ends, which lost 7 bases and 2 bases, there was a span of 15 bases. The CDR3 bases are TGTGCCAGCACCCTGCGGAGGTTGGGCAATCAGCCCCAGCATTTT. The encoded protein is CASTLRRLGNQPQHF.

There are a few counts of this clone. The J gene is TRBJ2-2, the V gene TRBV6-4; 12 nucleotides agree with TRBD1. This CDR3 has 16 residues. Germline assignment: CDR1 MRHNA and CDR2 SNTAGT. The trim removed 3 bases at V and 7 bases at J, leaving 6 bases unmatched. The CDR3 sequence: CASSDSGTGGVGELFF. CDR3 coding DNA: TGTGCCAGCAGTGATTCCGGGACAGGGGGCGTCGGGGAGCTGTTTTTT.

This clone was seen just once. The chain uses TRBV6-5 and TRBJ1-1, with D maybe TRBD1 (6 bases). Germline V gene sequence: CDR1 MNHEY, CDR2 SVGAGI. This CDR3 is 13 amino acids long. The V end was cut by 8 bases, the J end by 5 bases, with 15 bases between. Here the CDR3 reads CASAQGSSTEAFF. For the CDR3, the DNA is TGTGCCAGCGCTCAGGGGAGTAGTACTGAAGCTTTCTTT.

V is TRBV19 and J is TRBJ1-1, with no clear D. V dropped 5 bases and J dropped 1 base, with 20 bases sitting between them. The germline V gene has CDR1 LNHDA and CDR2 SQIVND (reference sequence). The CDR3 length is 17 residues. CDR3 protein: CASSPWGIREENTEAFF. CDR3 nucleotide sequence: TGTGCCAGTAGTCCCTGGGGTATTCGGGAGGAGAACACTGAAGCTTTCTTT.

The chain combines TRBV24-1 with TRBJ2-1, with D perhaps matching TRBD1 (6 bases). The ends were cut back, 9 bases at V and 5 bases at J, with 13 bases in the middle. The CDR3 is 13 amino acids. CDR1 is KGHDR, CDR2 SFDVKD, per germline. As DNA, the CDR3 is TGTGCCACCCACAGTCCAGGGGACAATGAGCAGTTCTTC. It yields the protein CATHSPGDNEQFF.

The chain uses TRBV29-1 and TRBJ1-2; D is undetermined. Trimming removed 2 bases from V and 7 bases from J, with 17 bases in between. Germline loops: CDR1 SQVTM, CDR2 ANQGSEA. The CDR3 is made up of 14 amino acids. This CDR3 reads CSVEPAGRLGGYTF. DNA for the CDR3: TGCAGCGTTGAACCCGCGGGCAGGTTAGGTGGCTACACCTTC.

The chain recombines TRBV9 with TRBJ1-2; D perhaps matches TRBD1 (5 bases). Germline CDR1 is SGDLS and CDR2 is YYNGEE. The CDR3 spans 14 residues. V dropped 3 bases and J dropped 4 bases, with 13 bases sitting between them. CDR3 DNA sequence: TGTGCCAGCAGCGAATCCCCGACAGTCTATGGCTACACCTTC. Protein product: CASSESPTVYGYTF.

The CDR3: CASSYRDFKNIQYF. CDR3 DNA sequence: TGTGCCAGCAGCTACAGGGACTTCAAAAACATTCAGTACTTC. The V gene is TRBV6-6, the J gene TRBJ2-4; D might be TRBD1 or TRBD2, each matching 6 bases. Germline V lookup: CDR1 MNHNY, CDR2 SVGAGI (reference sequence). V dropped 6 bases and J dropped 3 bases, with 12 bases sitting between them. This CDR3 comprises 14 residues.

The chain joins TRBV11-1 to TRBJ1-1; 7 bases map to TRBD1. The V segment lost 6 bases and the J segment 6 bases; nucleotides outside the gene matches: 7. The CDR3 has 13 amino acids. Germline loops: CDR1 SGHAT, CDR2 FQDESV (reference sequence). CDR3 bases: TGTGCCAGCAGTCCAGGGGGAGCGGCTGAAGCTTTCTTT. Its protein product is CASSPGGAAEAFF.

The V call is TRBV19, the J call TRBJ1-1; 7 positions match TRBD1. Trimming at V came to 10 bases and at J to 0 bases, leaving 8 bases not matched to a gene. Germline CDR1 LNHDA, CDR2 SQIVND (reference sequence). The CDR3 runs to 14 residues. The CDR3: CATSDRYMNTEAFF. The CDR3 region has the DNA TGTGCCACTTCGGACAGGTACATGAACACTGAAGCTTTCTTT.

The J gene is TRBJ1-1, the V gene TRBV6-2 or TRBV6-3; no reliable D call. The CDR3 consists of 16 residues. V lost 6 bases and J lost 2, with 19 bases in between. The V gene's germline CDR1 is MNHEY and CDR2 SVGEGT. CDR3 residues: CASSQQNIRINTEAFF. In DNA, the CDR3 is TGTGCCAGCAGCCAACAAAACATTCGTATCAACACTGAAGCTTTCTTT.

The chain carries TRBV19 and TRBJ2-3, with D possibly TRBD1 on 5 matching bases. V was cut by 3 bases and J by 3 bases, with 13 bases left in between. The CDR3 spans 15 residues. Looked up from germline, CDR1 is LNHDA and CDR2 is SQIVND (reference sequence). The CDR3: CASSISRVGTDTQYF. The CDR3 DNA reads TGTGCCAGTAGTATCTCCAGGGTAGGGACAGATACGCAGTATTTT. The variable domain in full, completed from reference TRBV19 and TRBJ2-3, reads DGGITQSPKYLFRKEGQNVTLSCEQNLNHDAMYWYRQDPGQGLRLIYYSQIVNDFQKGDIAEGYSVSREKKESFPLTVTSAQKNPTAFYLCASSISRVGTDTQYFGPGTRLTVL.